What follows is one T cell receptor (beta chain) and its context. The germline gives CDR1 SNHLY, CDR2 FYNNEI. CDR3 length: 15 amino acids. The ends lost 6 bases at V and 5 bases at J; junction bases unmatched: 12. Profiled with immunoSEQ multiplex PCR; TCRdb holds only in-frame clones, not every one. The profile shows about 300,000 clones, roughly 70% of them singletons. The sample is drawn from a study of shared clonotypes between healthy human individuals. The clonotype comes from a man under 40 in good health. The sample taken for sequencing was memory CD4+ T cells sorted from blood. The subset denotes: CD45RA-negative fraction. The chain combines TRBV2 with TRBJ2-7, with 8 bases matching TRBD2. The CDR3: CASRALTSGAHEQYF. CDR3 nucleotide sequence: TGTGCCAGCAGGGCCCTAACTAGCGGTGCCCACGAGCAGTACTTC. Full variable domain (outside the CDR3, taken from reference TRBV2 and TRBJ2-7): EPEVTQTPSHQVTQMGQEVILRCVPISNHLYFYWYRQILGQKVEFLVSFYNNEISEKSEIFDDQFSVERPDGSNFTLKIRSTKLEDSAMYFCASRALTSGAHEQYFGPGTRLTVT.